Each of the 2 T cell receptor beta chains below was sequenced from the same sample in a study of blood T cell repertoires in COVID-19. TCRdb's copy holds only in-frame clones and misses some; the assay was immunoSEQ multiplex PCR. The repertoire consists of roughly 160,000 clones, with about 90% occurring once and the leading ten covering around 7%. The specimen sequenced was PBMCs or T cells enriched from blood (not recorded which). The receptors come from a woman in her fifties or sixties who had recovered from COVID-19.

The J gene is TRBJ1-3, the V gene TRBV6-2 or TRBV6-3; D is perhaps TRBD1 (5 bases). CDR3 length: 15 amino acids. In germline, CDR1 is MNHEY, CDR2 SVGEGT. The V end lost 0 bases, the J end lost 2 bases, and 8 bases lay between the germline ends. The CDR3 bases are TGTGCCAGCAGTTACTCCAGGGCCCCTGGAAACACCATATATTTT. Its translation: CASSYSRAPGNTIYF.

The rearrangement joins TRBV19 to TRBJ2-7, with 8 positions matching TRBD1. Germline V gene sequence: CDR1 LNHDA, CDR2 SQIVND (reference sequence). V was pared by 3 bases and J by 7 bases, with 11 bases of the junction left unmatched. CDR3 length: 15 amino acids. The CDR3 sequence is CASSIIGQGLGEQYF. For the CDR3, the DNA is TGTGCCAGTAGTATTATTGGACAGGGTCTAGGGGAGCAGTACTTC.